This T cell receptor beta chain stems from a study of T cell responses to AZD1222 COVID-19 vaccine. Overall study findings and caveats: Baseline seropositives among AZD1222 recipients totaled only 5 to 7.

Trimming took off 6 bases at V and 0 bases at J, with 11 bases between the two ends. CDR3 length: 14 residues. Germline V CDR1 and CDR2: SGHTA, FQGNSA. Note on this clone: Its antigen is still unknown.

Produced via immunoSEQ multiplex PCR; TCRdb's table is partial and in-frame only. The repertoire includes around 160,000 clones, approximately 89% of them detected once, and roughly 5.6% sits in the top ten. The receptor was derived from an adult in good health. V gene TRBV7-2 combines with J gene TRBJ1-1; D perhaps matches TRBD1 (6 bases). The sample in question was peripheral blood, obtained on day 0 of AZD1222 vaccination. The CDR3 loop reads CASRRGALNTEAFF. CDR3 bases: TGTGCCAGCAGGAGGGGGGCTTTGAACACTGAAGCTTTCTTT.